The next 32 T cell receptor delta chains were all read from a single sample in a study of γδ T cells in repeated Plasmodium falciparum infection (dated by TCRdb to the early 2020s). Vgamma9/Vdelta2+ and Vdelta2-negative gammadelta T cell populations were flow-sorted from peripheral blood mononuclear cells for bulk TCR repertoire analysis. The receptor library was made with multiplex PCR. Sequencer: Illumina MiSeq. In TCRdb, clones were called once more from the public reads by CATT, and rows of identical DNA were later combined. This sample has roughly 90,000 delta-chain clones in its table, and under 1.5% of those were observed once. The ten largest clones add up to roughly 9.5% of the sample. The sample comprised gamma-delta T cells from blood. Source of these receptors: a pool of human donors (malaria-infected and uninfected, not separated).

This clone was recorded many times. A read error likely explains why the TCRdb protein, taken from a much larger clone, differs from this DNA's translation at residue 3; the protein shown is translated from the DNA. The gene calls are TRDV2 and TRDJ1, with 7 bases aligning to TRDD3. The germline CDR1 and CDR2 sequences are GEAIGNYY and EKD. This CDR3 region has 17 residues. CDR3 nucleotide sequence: TGTGCCCGTGACTCGGTACTGGGGATCCCTTCGGGCGATAAACTCATCTTT. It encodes CARDSVLGIPSGDKLIF.

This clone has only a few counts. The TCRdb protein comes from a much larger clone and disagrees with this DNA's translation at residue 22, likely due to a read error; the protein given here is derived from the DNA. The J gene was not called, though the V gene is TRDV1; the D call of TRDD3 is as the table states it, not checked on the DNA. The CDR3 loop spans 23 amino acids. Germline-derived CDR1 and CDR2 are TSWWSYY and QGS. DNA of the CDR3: TGTGCTCTTGGGGAACTTGGCCGCCGGGGGTCCTACGGAGCGGTGGACGGGCGGGGAGAACTCACCTTT. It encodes CALGELGRRGSYGAVDGRGELTF.

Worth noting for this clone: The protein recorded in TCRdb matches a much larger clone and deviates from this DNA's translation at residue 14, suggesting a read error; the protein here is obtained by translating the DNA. CDR3 DNA sequence: TGTGCTTGTGTTCGCACAGAGTCGTACGGGCTTAAACTCACCTTT. Its translation: CACVRTESYGLKLTF. No J gene call was made, and the V gene is TRDV2. Germline V gene sequence: CDR1 GEAIGNYY, CDR2 EKD. The CDR3 sequence is 15 residues long.

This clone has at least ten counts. CDR3 nucleotides: TGTGCTCTTGGGGAACACCTATACTGGGGGATTTCTTTTGGAGACACCGATAAACTCATCTTT. Translation: CALGEHLYWGISFGDTDKLIF. V gene TRDV1 combines with J gene TRDJ1, with 10 bases aligning to TRDD3. Because TCRdb records no J gene, it was assigned here through a match of the DNA to germline. Trimming took 1 base from V and 0 from J; bases not matched to a gene: 17. The germline gives CDR1 TSWWSYY, CDR2 QGS. The CDR3 sequence is 21 residues long.

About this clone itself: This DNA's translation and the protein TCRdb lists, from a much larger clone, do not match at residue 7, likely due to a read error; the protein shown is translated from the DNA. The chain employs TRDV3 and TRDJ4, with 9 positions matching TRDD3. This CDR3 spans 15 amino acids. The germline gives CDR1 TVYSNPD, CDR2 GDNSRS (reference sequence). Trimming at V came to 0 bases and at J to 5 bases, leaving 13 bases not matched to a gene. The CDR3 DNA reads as TGTGCCTTTAGTCCAGGCGGGGGGATACTGAGGCCCCTGATCTTT. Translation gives CAFSPGGGILRPLIF.

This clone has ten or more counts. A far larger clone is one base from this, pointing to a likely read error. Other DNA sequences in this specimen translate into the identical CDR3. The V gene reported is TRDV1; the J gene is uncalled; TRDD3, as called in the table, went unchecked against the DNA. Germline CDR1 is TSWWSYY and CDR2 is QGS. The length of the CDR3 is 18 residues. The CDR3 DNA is TGTGCTCTTGGGGAACTTTCAGTCATGGGGGATACAACCGATAAACTCATTTTT. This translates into CALGELSVMGDTTDKLIF.

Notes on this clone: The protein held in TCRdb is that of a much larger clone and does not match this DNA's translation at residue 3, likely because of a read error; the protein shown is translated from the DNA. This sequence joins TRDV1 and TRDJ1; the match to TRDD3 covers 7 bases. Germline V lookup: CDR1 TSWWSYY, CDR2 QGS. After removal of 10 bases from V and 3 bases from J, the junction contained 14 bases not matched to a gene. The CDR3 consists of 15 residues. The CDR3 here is CAREEDGDKADKLIF. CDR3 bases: TGTGCTCGTGAGGAGGACGGGGATAAGGCCGATAAACTCATCTTT.

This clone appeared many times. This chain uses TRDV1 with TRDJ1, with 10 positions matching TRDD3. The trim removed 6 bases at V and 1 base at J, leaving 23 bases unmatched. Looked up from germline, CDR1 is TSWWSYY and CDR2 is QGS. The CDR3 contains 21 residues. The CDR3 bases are TGTGCTCTTGGACATATCATCCTGGGAGACTGGGGGATCAAGGGCACCGATAAACTCATCTTT. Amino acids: CALGHIILGDWGIKGTDKLIF.

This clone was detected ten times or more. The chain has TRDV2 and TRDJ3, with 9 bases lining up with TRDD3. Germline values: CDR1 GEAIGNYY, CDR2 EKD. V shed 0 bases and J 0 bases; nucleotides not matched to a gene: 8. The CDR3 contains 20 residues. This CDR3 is CACDTVTGGNRSWDTRQMFF. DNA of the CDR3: TGTGCCTGTGACACCGTAACTGGGGGAAATCGCTCCTGGGACACCCGACAGATGTTTTTC.

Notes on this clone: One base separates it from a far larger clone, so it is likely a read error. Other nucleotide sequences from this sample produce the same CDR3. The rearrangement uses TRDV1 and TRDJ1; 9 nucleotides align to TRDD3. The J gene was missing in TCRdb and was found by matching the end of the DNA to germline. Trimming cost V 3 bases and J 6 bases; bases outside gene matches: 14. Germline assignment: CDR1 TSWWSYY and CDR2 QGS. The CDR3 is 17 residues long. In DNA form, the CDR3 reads TGTGCTCTTGGGGAGTTACGTGCTGGGGGATTAAGATATAAACTCATCTTT. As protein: CALGELRAGGLRYKLIF.

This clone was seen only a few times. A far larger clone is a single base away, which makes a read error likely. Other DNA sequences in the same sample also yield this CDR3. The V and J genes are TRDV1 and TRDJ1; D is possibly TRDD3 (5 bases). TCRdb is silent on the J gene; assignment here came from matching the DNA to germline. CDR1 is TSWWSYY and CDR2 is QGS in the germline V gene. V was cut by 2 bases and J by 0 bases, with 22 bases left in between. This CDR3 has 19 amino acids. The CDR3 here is CALGEGLLGGYAYTDKLIF. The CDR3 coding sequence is TGTGCTCTTGGGGAAGGGCTTCTCGGGGGGTACGCGTACACCGATAAACTCATCTTT.

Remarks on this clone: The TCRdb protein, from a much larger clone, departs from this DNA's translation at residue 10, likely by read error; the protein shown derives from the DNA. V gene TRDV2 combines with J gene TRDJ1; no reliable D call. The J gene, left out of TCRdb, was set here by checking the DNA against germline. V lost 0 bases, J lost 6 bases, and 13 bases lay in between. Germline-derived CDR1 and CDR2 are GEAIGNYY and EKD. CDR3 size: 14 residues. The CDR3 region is CACDTLMGEYKLIF. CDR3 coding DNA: TGTGCCTGTGACACCTTAATGGGAGAATATAAACTCATCTTT.

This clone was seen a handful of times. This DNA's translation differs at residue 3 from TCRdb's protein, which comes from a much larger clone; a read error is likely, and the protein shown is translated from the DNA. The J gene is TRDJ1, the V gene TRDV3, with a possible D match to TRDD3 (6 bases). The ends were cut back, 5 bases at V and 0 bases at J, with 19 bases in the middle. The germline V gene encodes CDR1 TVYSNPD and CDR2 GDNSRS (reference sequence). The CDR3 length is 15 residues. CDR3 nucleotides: TGTGCCCTTTCTTTTCTGGGGTCGTACACCGATAAACTCATCTTT. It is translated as CALSFLGSYTDKLIF.

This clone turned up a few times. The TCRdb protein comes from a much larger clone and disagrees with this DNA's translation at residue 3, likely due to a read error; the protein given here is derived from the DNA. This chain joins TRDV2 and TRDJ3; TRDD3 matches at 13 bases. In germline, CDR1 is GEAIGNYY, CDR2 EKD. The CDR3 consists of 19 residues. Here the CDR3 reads CAFDVLGDTSSWDTRQMFF. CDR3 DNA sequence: TGTGCCTTTGACGTACTGGGGGATACGAGCTCCTGGGACACCCGACAGATGTTTTTC.

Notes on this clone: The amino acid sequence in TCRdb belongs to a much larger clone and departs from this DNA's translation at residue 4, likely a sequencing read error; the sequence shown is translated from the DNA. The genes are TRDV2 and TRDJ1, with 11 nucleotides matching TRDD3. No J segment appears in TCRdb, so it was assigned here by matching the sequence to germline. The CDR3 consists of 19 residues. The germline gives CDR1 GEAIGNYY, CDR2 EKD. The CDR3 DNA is TGTGCCTGTGGCACCCAAGCTCTGGGGGATACCCCGTACACCGATAAACTCATCTTT. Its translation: CACGTQALGDTPYTDKLIF.

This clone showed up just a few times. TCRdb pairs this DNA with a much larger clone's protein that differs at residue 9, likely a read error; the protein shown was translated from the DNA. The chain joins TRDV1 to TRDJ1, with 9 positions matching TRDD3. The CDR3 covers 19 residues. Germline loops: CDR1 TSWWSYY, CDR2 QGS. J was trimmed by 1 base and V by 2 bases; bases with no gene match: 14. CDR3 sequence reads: CALGERITGGIPPTDKLIF. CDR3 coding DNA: TGTGCTCTTGGGGAAAGGATCACTGGGGGGATACCGCCCACCGATAAACTCATCTTT.

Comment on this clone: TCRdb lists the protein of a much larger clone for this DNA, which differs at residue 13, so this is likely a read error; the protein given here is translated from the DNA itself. Here the CDR3 reads CALGEPLLLGTDRLIF. The DNA for the CDR3 is TGTGCTCTTGGGGAACCCCTCTTACTAGGCACCGATAGACTCATCTTT. The chain has TRDV1 and TRDJ1; D is undetermined. Matching the DNA to germline supplied the J gene, which TCRdb does not give. This CDR3 contains 16 residues. From germline, CDR1 is TSWWSYY and CDR2 QGS.

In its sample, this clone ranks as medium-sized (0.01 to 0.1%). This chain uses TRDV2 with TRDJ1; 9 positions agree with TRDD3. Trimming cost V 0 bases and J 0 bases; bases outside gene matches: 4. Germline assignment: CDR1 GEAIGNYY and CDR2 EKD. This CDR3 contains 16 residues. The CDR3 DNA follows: TGTGCCTGTGACACCGGGACTGGGGGAAACACCGATAAACTCATCTTT. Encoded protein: CACDTGTGGNTDKLIF.

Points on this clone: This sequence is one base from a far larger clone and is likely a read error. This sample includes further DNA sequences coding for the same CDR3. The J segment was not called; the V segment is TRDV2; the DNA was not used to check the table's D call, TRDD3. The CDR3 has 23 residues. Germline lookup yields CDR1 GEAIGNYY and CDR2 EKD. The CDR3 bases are TGTGCCTGTGACTCCTTAAGTACCCCCGTGGCAGGTACTGGGAGTGAGAACACCGATAAGCTCATCTTT. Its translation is CACDSLSTPVAGTGSENTDKLIF.

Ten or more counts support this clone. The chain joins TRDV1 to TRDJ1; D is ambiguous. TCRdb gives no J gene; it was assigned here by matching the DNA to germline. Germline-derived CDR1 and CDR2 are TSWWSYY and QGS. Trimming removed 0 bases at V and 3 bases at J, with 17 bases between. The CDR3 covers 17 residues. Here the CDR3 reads CALGELCARSSPDKLIF. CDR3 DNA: TGTGCTCTTGGGGAACTATGCGCCCGTAGTAGCCCCGATAAACTCATCTTT.

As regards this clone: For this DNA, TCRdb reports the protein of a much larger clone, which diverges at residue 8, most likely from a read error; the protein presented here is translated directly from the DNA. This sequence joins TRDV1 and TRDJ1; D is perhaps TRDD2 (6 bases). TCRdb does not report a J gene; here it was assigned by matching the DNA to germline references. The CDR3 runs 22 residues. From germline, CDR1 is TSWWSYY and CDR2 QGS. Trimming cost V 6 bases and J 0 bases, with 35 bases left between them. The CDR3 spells CALGPQALLQPLLHHDTDKLIF. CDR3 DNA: TGTGCTCTTGGTCCGCAAGCCCTCCTACAACCACTACTTCATCACGACACCGATAAACTCATCTTT.

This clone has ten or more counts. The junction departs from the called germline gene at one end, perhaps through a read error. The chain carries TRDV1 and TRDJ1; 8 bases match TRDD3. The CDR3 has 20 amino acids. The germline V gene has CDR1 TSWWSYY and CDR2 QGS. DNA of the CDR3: TGTGCTCTTGGGCCGACCCTCCGTCGTACTGGGGGCTTCTACACCAATAAACTCATCTTT. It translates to CALGPTLRRTGGFYTNKLIF.

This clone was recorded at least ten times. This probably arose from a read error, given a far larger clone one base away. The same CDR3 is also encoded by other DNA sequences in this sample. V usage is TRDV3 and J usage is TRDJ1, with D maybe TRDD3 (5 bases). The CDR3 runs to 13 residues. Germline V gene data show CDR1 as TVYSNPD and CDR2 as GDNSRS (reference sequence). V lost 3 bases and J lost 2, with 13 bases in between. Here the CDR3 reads CAFLAPGTDKLIF. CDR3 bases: TGTGCCTTCCTGGCCCCTGGGACCGATAAACTCATCTTT.

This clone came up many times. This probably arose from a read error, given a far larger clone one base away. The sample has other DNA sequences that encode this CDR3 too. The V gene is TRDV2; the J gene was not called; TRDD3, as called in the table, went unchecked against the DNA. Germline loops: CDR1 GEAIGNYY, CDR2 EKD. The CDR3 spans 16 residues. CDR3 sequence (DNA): TGTGCCTGTGACACGATCTATGGGGGATACGCCGATAAGCTCATCTTT. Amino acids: CACDTIYGGYADKLIF.

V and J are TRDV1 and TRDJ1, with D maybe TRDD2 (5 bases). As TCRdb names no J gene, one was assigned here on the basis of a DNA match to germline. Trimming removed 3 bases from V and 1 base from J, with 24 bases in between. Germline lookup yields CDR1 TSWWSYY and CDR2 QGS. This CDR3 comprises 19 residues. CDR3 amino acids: CALGDTPRYYARRTDKLIF. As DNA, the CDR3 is TGTGCTCTTGGGGACACTCCTAGGTACTACGCTAGGCGCACCGATAAACTCATCTTT.

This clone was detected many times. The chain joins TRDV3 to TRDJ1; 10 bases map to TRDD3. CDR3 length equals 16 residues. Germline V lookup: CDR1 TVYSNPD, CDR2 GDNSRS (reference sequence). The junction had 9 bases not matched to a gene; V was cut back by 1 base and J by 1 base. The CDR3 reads CAFNPGDTFPTDKLIF. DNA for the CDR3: TGTGCCTTTAATCCGGGGGATACGTTCCCCACCGATAAACTCATCTTT.

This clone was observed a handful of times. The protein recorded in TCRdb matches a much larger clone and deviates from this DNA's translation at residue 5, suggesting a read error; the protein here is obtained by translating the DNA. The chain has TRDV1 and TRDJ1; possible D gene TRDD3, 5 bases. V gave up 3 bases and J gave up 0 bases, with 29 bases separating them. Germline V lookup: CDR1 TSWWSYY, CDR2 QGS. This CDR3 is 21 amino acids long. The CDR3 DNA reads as TGTGCTCTTGGGGATCTAGCGGTGGCGGGATCCTCAAGGTGGTACACCGATAAACTCATCTTT. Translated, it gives CALGDLAVAGSSRWYTDKLIF.

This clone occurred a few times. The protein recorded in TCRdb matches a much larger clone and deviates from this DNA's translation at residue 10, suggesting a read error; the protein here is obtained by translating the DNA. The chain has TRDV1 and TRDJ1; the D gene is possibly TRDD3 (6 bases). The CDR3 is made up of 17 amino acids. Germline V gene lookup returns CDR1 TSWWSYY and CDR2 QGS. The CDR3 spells CAFGEYSLGCYRDKLIF. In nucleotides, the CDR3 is TGTGCTTTTGGGGAATACAGCCTGGGATGCTACCGGGATAAACTTATCTTT.

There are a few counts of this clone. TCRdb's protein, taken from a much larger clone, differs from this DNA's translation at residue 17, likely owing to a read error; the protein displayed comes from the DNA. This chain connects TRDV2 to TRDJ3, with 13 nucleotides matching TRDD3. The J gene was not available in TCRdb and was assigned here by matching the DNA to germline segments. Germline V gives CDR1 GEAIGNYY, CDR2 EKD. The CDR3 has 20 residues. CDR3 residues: CACDGTGGYASSWDTRRMFF. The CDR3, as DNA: TGTGCCTGTGACGGTACTGGGGGATACGCGAGCTCCTGGGACACCCGACGGATGTTTTTC.

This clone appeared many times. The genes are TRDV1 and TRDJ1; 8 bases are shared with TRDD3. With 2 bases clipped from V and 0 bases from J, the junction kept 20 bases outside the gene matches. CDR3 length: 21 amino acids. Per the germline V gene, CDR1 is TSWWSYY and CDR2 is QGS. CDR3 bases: TGTGCTCTTGGGGAAGCCTACGTGGGATACGACTCAAAATGGTACACCGATAAACTCATCTTT. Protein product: CALGEAYVGYDSKWYTDKLIF.

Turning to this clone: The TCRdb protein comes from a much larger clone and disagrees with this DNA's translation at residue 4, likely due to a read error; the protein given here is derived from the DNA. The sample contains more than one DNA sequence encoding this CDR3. Written as DNA, the CDR3 is TGTGCCTGTGGCACCGGGGGATATGGGTCCTGGGACACCCGACAGATGTTTTTC. Its protein product is CACGTGGYGSWDTRQMFF. The rearrangement joins TRDV2 to TRDJ3; 8 bases are shared with TRDD3. Since TCRdb gives no J gene, matching the DNA to germline was used here to assign it. Germline CDR1 reads GEAIGNYY; CDR2 reads EKD. The CDR3 has 18 residues.

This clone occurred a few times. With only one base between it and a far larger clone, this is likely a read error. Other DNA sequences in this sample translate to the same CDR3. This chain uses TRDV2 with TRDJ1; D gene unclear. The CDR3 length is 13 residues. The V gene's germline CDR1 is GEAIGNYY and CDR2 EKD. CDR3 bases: TGTGCCTGTGATGAAGTACGGACCGATAAGCTCATCTTT. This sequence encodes CACDEVRTDKLIF.